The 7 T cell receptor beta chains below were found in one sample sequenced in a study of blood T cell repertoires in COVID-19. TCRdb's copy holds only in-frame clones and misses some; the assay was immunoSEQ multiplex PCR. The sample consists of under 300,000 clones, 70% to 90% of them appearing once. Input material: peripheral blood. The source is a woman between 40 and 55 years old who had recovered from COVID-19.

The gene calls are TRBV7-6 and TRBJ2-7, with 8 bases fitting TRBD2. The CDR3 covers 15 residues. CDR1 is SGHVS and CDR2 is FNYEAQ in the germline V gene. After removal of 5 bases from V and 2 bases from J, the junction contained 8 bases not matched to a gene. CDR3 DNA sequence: TGTGCCAGCAGCCTTTTACCGGGACTAGCCTACGAGCAGTACTTC. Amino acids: CASSLLPGLAYEQYF.

CDR3 protein: CASPPRRGSYGYTF. CDR3 in DNA: TGTGCCTCCCCCCCGCGGAGGGGTTCCTATGGCTACACCTTC. The rearrangement joins TRBV6-4 to TRBJ1-2, with D possibly being TRBD1 (5 bases). The V end was cut by 11 bases, the J end by 4 bases, with 20 bases between. This CDR3 has 14 amino acids. Germline CDR1 MRHNA, CDR2 SNTAGT.

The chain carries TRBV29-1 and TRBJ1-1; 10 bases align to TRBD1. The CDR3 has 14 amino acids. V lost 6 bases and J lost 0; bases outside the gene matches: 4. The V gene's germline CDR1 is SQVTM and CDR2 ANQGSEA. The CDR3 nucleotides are TGCAGCGTGAAGACAGGGGGCATGAACACTGAAGCTTTCTTT. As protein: CSVKTGGMNTEAFF.

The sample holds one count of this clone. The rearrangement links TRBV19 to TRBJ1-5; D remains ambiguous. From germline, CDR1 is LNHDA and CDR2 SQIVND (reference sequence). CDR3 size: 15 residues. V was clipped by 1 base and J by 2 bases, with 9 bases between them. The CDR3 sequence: CASSIVSEGNQPQHF. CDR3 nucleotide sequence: TGTGCCAGTAGTATAGTATCGGAGGGCAATCAGCCCCAGCATTTT. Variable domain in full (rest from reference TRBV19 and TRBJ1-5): DGGITQSPKYLFRKEGQNVTLSCEQNLNHDAMYWYRQDPGQGLRLIYYSQIVNDFQKGDIAEGYSVSREKKESFPLTVTSAQKNPTAFYLCASSIVSEGNQPQHFGDGTRLSIL.

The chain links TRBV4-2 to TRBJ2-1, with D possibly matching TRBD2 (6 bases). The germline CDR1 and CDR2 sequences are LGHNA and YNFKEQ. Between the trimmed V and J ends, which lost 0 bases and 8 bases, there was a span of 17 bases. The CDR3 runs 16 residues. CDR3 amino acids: CASSQEVRLGGDEQFF. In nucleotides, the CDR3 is TGTGCCAGCAGCCAAGAGGTGAGACTAGGAGGGGATGAGCAGTTCTTC.

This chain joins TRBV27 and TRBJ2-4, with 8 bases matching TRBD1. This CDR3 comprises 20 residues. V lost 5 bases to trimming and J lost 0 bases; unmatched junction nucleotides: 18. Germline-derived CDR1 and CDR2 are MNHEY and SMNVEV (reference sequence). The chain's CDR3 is CASSLRTGHITHLAKNIQYF. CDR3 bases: TGTGCCAGCAGTCTGCGGACAGGGCACATTACCCACTTAGCCAAAAACATTCAGTACTTC.

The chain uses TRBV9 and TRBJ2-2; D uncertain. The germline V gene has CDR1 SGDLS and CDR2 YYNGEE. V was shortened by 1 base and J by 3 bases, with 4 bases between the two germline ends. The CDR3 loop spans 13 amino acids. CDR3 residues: CASSVTDTGELFF. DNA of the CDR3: TGTGCCAGCAGCGTAACAGACACCGGGGAGCTGTTTTTT.